The source of this T cell receptor beta chain is a study of T cells after yellow fever vaccination. This clonotype was counted only a few times. TCRdb itself ran the 5' RACE reads through MiXCR, one entry per CDR3 protein. The data contain under 500,000 distinct CDR3 sequences, around 20% of them singletons. The sequencing here drew on PBMCs, taken before the yellow fever booster vaccination. The clonotype comes from a man between 18 and 35 years old who received the YFV17D yellow fever vaccine.

DNA for the CDR3: TGCGCCAGCAGTGTAGCAGATGGAAACACCATATATTTT. The encoded protein is CASSVADGNTIYF. This sequence joins TRBV10-1 and TRBJ1-3; D is unresolved. This CDR3 has 13 residues. CDR1 and CDR2 from the germline V gene are WNHNN and SYGVQD (reference sequence). V lost 4 bases and J 3 bases, leaving 7 bases between the germline ends.